This entry describes one T cell receptor (beta chain). No antigen is known for it. This specimen belongs to a study of OX40 agonist ivuxolimab in advanced cancers. For the study at large: Patients in the trial were receiving intravenous ivuxolimab every 2 weeks, at doses of 0.01 to 10 mg/kg. A mean age of approximately 58 years, range roughly 23 to 85, was recorded, and 80% to 90% were male.

General observations from the study: CD4+ and CD8+ T cells in blood underwent clonal expansion by week 6 at 0.1 to 3.0 mg/kg.

Trimming cost V 0 bases and J 3 bases, with 12 bases left between them. Germline V CDR1 and CDR2: SGDLS, YYNGEE. The CDR3 contains 15 residues. Generated by immunoSEQ multiplex PCR, the TCRdb table keeps only in-frame clones and is missing some. The sample gives 37,000 or so clones, around four fifths of which show up once; about 35% is in the top ten. Sequencing was performed on CD4+ or CD8+ T cells sorted from blood, taken in a trial of the OX40 agonist ivuxolimab. The chain joins TRBV9 to TRBJ1-2, with unresolved D. The TCR sequence derives from an adult with an advanced solid tumor such as melanoma, head and neck, liver or kidney cancer. As DNA, the CDR3 is TGTGCCAGCAGCGTAGGAGGCGGAGGGTACTATGGCTACACCTTC. Translating gives CASSVGGGGYYGYTF.